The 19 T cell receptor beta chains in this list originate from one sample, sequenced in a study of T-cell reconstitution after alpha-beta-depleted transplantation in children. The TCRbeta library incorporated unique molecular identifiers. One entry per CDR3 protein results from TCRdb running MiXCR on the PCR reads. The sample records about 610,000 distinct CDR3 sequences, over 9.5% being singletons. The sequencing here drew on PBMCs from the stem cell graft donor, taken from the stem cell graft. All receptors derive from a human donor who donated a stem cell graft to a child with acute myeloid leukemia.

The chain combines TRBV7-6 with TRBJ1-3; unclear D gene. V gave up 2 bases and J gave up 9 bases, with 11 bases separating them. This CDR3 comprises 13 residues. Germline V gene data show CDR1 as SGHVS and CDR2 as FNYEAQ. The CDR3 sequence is CASSLSPVSTIYF. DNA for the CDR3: TGTGCCAGCAGCTTATCTCCAGTCAGCACCATATATTTT.

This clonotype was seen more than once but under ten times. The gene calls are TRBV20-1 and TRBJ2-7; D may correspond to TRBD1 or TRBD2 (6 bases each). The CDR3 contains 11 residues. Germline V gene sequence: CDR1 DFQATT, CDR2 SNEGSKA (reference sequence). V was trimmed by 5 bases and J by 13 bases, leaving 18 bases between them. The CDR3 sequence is CSAQRGEIGYF. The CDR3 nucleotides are TGCAGTGCTCAGAGGGGGGAGATAGGTTACTTC.

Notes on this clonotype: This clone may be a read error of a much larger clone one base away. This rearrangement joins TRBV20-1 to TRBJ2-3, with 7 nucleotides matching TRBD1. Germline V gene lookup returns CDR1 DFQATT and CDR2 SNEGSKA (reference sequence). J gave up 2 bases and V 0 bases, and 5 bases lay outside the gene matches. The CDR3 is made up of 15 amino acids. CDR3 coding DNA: TGCAGTGCTAGAGATCTTCAGGGGGACACAGATACGCAGTATTTT. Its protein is CSARDLQGDTDTQYF.

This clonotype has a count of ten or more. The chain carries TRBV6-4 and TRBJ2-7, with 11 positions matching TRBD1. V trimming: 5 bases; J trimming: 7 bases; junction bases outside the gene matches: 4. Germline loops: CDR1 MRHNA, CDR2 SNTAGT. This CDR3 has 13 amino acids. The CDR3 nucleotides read TGTGCCAGCAGTCGGGACAGGGGGGATGAGCAGTACTTC. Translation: CASSRDRGDEQYF.

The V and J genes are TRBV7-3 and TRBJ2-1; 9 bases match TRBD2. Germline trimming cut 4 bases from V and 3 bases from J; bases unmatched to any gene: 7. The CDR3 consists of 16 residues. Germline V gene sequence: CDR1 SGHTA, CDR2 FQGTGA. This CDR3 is CASSSLAGAGYNEQFF. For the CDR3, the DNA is TGTGCCAGCAGCTCCTTAGCGGGAGCCGGCTACAATGAGCAGTTCTTC.

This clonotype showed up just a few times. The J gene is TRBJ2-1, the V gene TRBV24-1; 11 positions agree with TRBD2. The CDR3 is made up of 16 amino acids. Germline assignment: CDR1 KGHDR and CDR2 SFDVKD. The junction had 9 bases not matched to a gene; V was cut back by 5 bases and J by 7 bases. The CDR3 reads CATSVATSGRRNEQFF. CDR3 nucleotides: TGTGCCACCAGTGTCGCCACTAGCGGGAGACGTAATGAGCAGTTCTTC.

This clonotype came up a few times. CDR3 DNA sequence: TGTGCCAGCAGTTTACTGCAACTAGCGCAGAGCTCCTACAATGAGCAGTTCTTC. Its protein is CASSLLQLAQSSYNEQFF. The rearrangement joins TRBV27 to TRBJ2-1; TRBD2 agrees at 7 bases. The V gene's germline CDR1 is MNHEY and CDR2 SMNVEV (reference sequence). The V segment lost 2 bases and the J segment 0 bases; nucleotides outside the gene matches: 10. There are 18 residues in the CDR3.

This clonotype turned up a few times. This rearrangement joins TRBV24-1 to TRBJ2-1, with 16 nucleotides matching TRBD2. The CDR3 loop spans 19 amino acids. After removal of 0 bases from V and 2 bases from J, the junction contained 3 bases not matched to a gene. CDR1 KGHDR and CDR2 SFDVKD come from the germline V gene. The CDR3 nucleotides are TGTGCCACCAGTGATTTGGGGACTAGCGGGAGGGCCGCCTACAATGAGCAGTTCTTC. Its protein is CATSDLGTSGRAAYNEQFF.

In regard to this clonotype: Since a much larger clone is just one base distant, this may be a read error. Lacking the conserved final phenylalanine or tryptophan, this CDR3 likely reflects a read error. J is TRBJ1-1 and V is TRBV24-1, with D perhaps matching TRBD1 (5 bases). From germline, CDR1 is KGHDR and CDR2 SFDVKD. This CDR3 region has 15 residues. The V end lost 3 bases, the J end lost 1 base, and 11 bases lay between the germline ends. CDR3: CATSDPGHTNTEAFI. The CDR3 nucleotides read TGTGCCACCAGTGATCCAGGACACACGAACACTGAAGCTTTCATT.

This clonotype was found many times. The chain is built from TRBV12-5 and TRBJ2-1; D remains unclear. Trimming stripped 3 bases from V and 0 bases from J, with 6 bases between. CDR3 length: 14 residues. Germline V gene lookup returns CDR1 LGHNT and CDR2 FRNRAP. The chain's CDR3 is CASGFGGSYNEQFF. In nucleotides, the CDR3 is TGTGCTAGTGGTTTCGGCGGCTCCTACAATGAGCAGTTCTTC. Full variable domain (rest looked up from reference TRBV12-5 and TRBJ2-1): DARVTQTPRHKVTEMGQEVTMRCQPILGHNTVFWYRQTMMQGLELLAYFRNRAPLDDSGMPKDRFSAEMPDATLATLKIQPSEPRDSAVYFCASGFGGSYNEQFFGPGTRLTVL.

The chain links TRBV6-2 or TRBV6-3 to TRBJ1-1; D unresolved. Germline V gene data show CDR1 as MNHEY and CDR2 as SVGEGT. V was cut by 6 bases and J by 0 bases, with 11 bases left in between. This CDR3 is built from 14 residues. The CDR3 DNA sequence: TGTGCCAGCAGAAGATTAACATTGAACACTGAAGCTTTCTTT. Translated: CASRRLTLNTEAFF.

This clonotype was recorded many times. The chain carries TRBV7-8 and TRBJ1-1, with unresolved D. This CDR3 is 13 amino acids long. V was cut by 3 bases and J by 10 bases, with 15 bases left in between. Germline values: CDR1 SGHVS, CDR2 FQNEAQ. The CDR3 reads CASSLALVRGAFF. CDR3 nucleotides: TGTGCCAGCAGCTTGGCACTCGTCCGGGGAGCTTTCTTT.

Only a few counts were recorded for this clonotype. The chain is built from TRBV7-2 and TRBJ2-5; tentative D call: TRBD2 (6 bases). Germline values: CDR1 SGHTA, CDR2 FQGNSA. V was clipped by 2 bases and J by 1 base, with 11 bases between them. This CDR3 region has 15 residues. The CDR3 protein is CASSLYDSGQETQYF. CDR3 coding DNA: TGTGCCAGCAGCTTATACGATAGCGGCCAAGAGACCCAGTACTTC. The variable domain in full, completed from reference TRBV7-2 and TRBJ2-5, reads GAGVSQSPSNKVTEKGKDVELRCDPISGHTALYWYRQSLGQGLEFLIYFQGNSAPDKSGLPSDRFSAERTGGSVSTLTIQRTQQEDSAVYLCASSLYDSGQETQYFGPGTRLLVL.

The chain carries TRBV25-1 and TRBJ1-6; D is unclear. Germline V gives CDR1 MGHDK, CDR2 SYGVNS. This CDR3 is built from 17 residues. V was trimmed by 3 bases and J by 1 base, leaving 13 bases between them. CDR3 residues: CASSEPLGSSYNSPLHF. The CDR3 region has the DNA TGTGCCAGCAGTGAGCCCCTGGGGAGTTCCTATAATTCACCCCTCCACTTT.

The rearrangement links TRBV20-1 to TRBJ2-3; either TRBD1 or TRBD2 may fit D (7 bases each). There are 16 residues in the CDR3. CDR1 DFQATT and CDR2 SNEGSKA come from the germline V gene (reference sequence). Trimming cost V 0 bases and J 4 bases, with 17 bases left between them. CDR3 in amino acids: CSAREWSRGGADTQYF. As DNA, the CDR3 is TGCAGTGCTAGAGAATGGTCCAGGGGGGGGGCAGATACGCAGTATTTT.

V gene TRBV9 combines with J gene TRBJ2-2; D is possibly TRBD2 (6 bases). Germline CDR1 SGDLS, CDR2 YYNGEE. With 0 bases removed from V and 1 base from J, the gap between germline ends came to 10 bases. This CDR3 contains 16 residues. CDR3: CASSVGISGNTGELFF. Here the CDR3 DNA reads TGTGCCAGCAGCGTAGGGATTAGCGGGAACACCGGGGAGCTGTTTTTT.

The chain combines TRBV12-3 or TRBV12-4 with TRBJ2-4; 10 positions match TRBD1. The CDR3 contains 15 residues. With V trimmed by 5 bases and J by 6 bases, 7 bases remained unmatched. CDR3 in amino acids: CASSRDRGAANIQYF. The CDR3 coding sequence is TGTGCCAGCAGTCGGGACAGGGGAGCCGCAAACATTCAGTACTTC.

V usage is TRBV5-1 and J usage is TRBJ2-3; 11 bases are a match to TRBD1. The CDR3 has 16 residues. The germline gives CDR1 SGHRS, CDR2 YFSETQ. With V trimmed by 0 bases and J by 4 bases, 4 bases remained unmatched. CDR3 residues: CASSLAGQGASDTQYF. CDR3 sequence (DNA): TGCGCCAGCAGCTTGGCCGGACAGGGGGCTTCAGATACGCAGTATTTT.

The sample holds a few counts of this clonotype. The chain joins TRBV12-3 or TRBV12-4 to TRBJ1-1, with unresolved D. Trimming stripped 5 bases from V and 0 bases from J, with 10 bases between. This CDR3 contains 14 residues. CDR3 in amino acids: CASSRRTMNTEAFF. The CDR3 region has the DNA TGTGCCAGCAGTCGACGGACCATGAACACTGAAGCTTTCTTT.